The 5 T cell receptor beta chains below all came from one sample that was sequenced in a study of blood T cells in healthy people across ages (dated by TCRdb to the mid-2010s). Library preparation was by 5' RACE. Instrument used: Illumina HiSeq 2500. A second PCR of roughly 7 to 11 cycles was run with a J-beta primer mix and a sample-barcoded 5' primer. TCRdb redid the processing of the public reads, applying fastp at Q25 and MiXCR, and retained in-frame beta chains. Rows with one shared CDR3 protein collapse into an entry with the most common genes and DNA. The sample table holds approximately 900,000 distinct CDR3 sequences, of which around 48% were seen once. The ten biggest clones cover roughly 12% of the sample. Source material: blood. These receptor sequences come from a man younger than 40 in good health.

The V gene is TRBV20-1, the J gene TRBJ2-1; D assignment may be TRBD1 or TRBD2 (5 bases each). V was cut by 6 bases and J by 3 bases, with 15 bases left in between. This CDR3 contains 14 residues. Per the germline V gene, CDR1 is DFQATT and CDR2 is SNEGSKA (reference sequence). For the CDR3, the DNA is TGCAGTGCGGGGGATTTGCTAGTCTACAATGAGCAGTTCTTC. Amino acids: CSAGDLLVYNEQFF.

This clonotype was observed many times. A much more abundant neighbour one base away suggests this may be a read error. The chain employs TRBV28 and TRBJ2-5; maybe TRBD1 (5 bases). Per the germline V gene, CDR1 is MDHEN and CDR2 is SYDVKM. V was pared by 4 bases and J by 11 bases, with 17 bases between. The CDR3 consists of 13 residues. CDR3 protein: CASSSGHYNEQYF. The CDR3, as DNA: TGTGCCAGCAGTTCCGGACACTACAATGAGCAGTACTTC.

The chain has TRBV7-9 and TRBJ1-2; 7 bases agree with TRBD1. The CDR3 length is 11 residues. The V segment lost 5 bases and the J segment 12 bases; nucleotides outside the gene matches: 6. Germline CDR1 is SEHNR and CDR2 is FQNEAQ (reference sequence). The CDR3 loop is CASSLEGQNTF. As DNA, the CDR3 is TGTGCCAGCAGCCTGGAGGGACAGAACACCTTC.

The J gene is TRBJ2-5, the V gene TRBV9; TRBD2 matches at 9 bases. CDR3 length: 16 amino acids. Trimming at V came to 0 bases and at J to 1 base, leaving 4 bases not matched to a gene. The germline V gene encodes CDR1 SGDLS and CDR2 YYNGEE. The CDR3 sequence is CASSVDSGGLQETQYF. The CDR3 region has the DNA TGTGCCAGCAGCGTAGATAGCGGGGGCCTCCAAGAGACCCAGTACTTC. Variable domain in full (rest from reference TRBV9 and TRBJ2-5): DSGVTQTPKHLITATGQRVTLRCSPRSGDLSVYWYQQSLDQGLQFLIQYYNGEERAKGNILERFSAQQFPDLHSELNLSSLELGDSALYFCASSVDSGGLQETQYFGPGTRLLVL.

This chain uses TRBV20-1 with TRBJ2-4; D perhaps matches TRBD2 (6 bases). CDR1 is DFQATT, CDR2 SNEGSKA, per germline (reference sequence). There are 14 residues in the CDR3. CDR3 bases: TGCACAACGGGGGTGTATACAGCCAAAAACATTCAGTACTTC. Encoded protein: CTTGVYTAKNIQYF.